These 7 T cell receptor beta chains were sequenced from one sample in a study of CD8 T cells in ankylosing spondylitis. From the 5' RACE reads, TCRdb called clonotypes with MiXCR, one entry per CDR3 protein. This sample has around 340,000 distinct CDR3 sequences, with approximately 15% found just once. Sequencing was done on a sample of blood, either unsorted or a sorted T cell fraction (not recorded which). These receptors were obtained from a male donor with ankylosing spondylitis or in good health (not recorded which).

Only a few counts were recorded for this clonotype. The V gene is TRBV29-1, the J gene TRBJ1-1; no clear D. Germline-derived CDR1 and CDR2 are SQVTM and ANQGSEA. V shed 1 base and J shed 1 base, with 7 bases lying between them. This CDR3 comprises 13 residues. CDR3 in amino acids: CSVEGNKNTEAFF. The CDR3 DNA sequence: TGCAGCGTTGAAGGGAACAAGAACACTGAAGCTTTCTTT.

This clonotype was observed at least ten times. The V gene is TRBV4-2, the J gene TRBJ1-4; D gene unclear. CDR1 and CDR2 (germline): LGHNA, YNFKEQ. This CDR3 is 14 amino acids long. Trimming left V 4 bases short and J 3 bases short, with 9 bases between. The CDR3 is CASSPGRANEKLFF. In nucleotides, the CDR3 is TGTGCCAGCAGCCCGGGGAGGGCTAATGAAAAACTGTTTTTT.

The V and J genes are TRBV12-3 or TRBV12-4 and TRBJ2-1, with D possibly being TRBD1 or TRBD2 (6 bases each). V lost 0 bases to trimming and J lost 10 bases, with 16 bases between them. This CDR3 region has 15 residues. CDR3 bases: TGTGCCAGCAGTTTAGCGGGGGGCCTTTTGCGAGAGCAGTTCTTC. Encoded protein: CASSLAGGLLREQFF.

This clonotype was seen many times. The V gene is TRBV9, the J gene TRBJ1-1, with D hard to call. The germline V gene encodes CDR1 SGDLS and CDR2 YYNGEE. The CDR3 covers 14 residues. Trimming stripped 2 bases from V and 0 bases from J, with 8 bases between. The CDR3 reads CASSVTSLNTEAFF. The CDR3 DNA reads as TGTGCCAGCAGCGTCACATCCCTGAACACTGAAGCTTTCTTT.

The rearrangement joins TRBV7-9 to TRBJ2-3, with D maybe TRBD1 (6 bases). The V end lost 1 base, the J end lost 3 bases, and 17 bases lay between the germline ends. The CDR3 is 17 amino acids. CDR1 and CDR2 (germline): SEHNR, FQNEAQ (reference sequence). CDR3 in DNA: TGTGCCAGCAGCTTAGTGGTCCGGCAGGGGAGAACAGATACGCAGTATTTT. It encodes CASSLVVRQGRTDTQYF.

This clonotype was detected many times. J is TRBJ1-1 and V is TRBV5-6; 11 bases are shared with TRBD1. This CDR3 contains 16 residues. Per germline, CDR1 SGHDT and CDR2 YYEEEE. The V and J ends lost 4 bases and 3 bases, in that order; junction bases with no gene match: 8. The CDR3 spells CASSPTGTGGHTEAFF. As DNA, the CDR3 is TGTGCCAGCAGCCCGACCGGGACAGGGGGTCACACTGAAGCTTTCTTT. Supplemented by reference TRBV5-6 and TRBJ1-1, the full variable domain reads DAGVTQSPTHLIKTRGQQVTLRCSPKSGHDTVSWYQQALGQGPQFIFQYYEEEERQRGNFPDRFSGHQFPNYSSELNVNALLLGDSALYLCASSPTGTGGHTEAFFGQGTRLTVV.

The chain combines TRBV10-3 with TRBJ1-1, with D possibly TRBD1 on 5 matching bases. Germline V gene sequence: CDR1 ENHRY, CDR2 SYGVKD. The V gene lost 8 bases and the J gene lost 4 bases, with 17 bases spanning the gap. The CDR3 is 14 residues long. The CDR3 nucleotides are TGTGCCATCCAGGGTACGGGGTTAGGCACTGAAGCTTTCTTT. This encodes CAIQGTGLGTEAFF.